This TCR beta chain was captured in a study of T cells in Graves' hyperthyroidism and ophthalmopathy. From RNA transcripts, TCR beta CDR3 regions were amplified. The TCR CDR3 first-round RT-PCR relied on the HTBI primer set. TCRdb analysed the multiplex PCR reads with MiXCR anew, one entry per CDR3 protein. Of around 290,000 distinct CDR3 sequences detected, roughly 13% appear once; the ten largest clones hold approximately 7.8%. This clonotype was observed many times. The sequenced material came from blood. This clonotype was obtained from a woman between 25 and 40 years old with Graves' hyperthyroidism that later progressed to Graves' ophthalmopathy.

The CDR3 DNA is TGTGCCAGCAGTCAGGGAACGAGCAATCAGCCCCAGCATTTT. Translation: CASSQGTSNQPQHF. The chain combines TRBV12-3 or TRBV12-4 with TRBJ1-5; maybe TRBD1 (5 bases). Trimming took off 5 bases at V and 1 base at J, with 9 bases between the two ends. The CDR3 spans 14 residues.